The rows below give T cell receptor beta chains drawn from one sample of a study of OX40 agonist ivuxolimab in advanced cancers. TCRdb's copy holds only in-frame clones and misses some; the assay was immunoSEQ multiplex PCR. The sample includes 65,000 to 80,000 clones, approximately 81% of them seen just once. Sequencing used CD4+ or CD8+ T cells sorted from blood, obtained in a trial of the OX40 agonist ivuxolimab. These receptors were obtained from an adult with an advanced solid tumor such as melanoma, head and neck, liver or kidney cancer. Both conserved end residues are trimmed from each CDR3.

j_gene: TRBJ1-2
v_gene: TRBV10-3
CDR3aa: AISESIQGSYGYT

j_gene: TRBJ1-2
v_gene: TRBV5-1
CDR3aa: ASSLTGDYGYT

j_gene: TRBJ2-1
v_gene: TRBV5-1
CDR3aa: ASSSDGVPYNEQF

j_gene: TRBJ1-5
v_gene: TRBV27
CDR3aa: ASSLWGGRGQPQH

j_gene: TRBJ1-2
v_gene: TRBV28
CDR3aa: ASRLPGGADYGYT

j_gene: TRBJ1-4
v_gene: TRBV7-9
CDR3aa: ASSSRSGLEKLF

j_gene: TRBJ2-5
v_gene: TRBV25-1
CDR3aa: ASSDIGTRQETQY

j_gene: TRBJ2-1
v_gene: TRBV19
CDR3aa: ASSSGPTGEQF

j_gene: TRBJ2-7
v_gene: TRBV6-5
CDR3aa: ASRGTVTPYEQY

j_gene: TRBJ1-1
v_gene: TRBV27
CDR3aa: ASSLMSGSTEAF

j_gene: TRBJ2-5
v_gene: TRBV29-1
CDR3aa: SVDIKETQY

j_gene: TRBJ2-3
v_gene: TRBV18
CDR3aa: ASSRGAGTDTQY

j_gene: TRBJ2-5
v_gene: TRBV29-1
CDR3aa: SVLPGGGQETQY

j_gene: TRBJ2-7
v_gene: TRBV28
CDR3aa: ASRQTSGGSYEQY

j_gene: TRBJ2-1
v_gene: TRBV6-6
CDR3aa: ASSYGGQGRRNEQF

j_gene: TRBJ1-3
v_gene: TRBV21-1
CDR3aa: ASSEQGNLSGNTIY

j_gene: TRBJ1-1
v_gene: TRBV6-6
CDR3aa: ASSYSSQPEAF

j_gene: TRBJ2-2
v_gene: TRBV6-5
CDR3aa: ASSYLTGGIGELF

j_gene: TRBJ1-6
v_gene: TRBV4-3
CDR3aa: ASSQGGQSNSPLH

j_gene: TRBJ1-6
v_gene: TRBV4-3
CDR3aa: ASSQVETPNSPLH

j_gene: TRBJ2-2
v_gene: TRBV6-5
CDR3aa: ASTITLGTGELF

j_gene: TRBJ1-1
v_gene: TRBV28
CDR3aa: ASSPRRGAF

j_gene: TRBJ2-1
v_gene: TRBV5-1
CDR3aa: ASSLTSGGAAQF

j_gene: TRBJ2-3
v_gene: TRBV29-1
CDR3aa: SVEGGRDTDTQY

j_gene: TRBJ1-4
v_gene: TRBV6-1
CDR3aa: ASREQGQGDEKLF

j_gene: TRBJ2-3
v_gene: TRBV12-1
CDR3aa: ASSFVQVEDTQY

j_gene: TRBJ2-7
v_gene: TRBV11-2
CDR3aa: ASSLRETVLYEQY

j_gene: TRBJ2-5
v_gene: TRBV11-2
CDR3aa: ASSRTGGGGETQY

j_gene: TRBJ1-4
v_gene: TRBV5-6
CDR3aa: ASSLTRDRVFATNEKLF

j_gene: TRBJ1-2
v_gene: TRBV9
CDR3aa: ASSPAGQDYGYT

j_gene: TRBJ1-5
v_gene: TRBV19
CDR3aa: ASSPMDRGHNQPQH

j_gene: TRBJ2-5
v_gene: TRBV5-6
CDR3aa: ASSWGPRGETQY

j_gene: TRBJ2-7
v_gene: TRBV30
CDR3aa: AWGPGQGVNEQY

j_gene: TRBJ2-7
v_gene: TRBV7-8
CDR3aa: ASSLQGSLAYEQY

j_gene: TRBJ2-7
v_gene: TRBV4-2
CDR3aa: ASSQDIGSGRFHEQY

j_gene: TRBJ1-2
v_gene: TRBV5-5
CDR3aa: ASSYNQNYGYT

j_gene: TRBJ2-5
v_gene: TRBV30
CDR3aa: AWKVSGLQETQY

j_gene: TRBJ1-2
v_gene: TRBV6-5
CDR3aa: ASGDRESGGGYT

j_gene: TRBJ1-2
v_gene: TRBV28
CDR3aa: ASSFHTSDYGYT

j_gene: TRBJ2-5
v_gene: TRBV7-3
CDR3aa: ASSLGSGGGTQETQY

j_gene: TRBJ2-2
v_gene: TRBV7-9
CDR3aa: ASSLSSGPSGELF

j_gene: TRBJ1-1
v_gene: TRBV5-5
CDR3aa: ASSPRAGRGDTEAF

j_gene: TRBJ1-2
v_gene: TRBV6-6
CDR3aa: ASKGGGDGYT

j_gene: TRBJ2-7
v_gene: TRBV28
CDR3aa: ASSPGTSGSYEQY

j_gene: TRBJ2-3
v_gene: TRBV4-3
CDR3aa: ASSQDWGGDLGADTQY

j_gene: TRBJ1-2
v_gene: TRBV5-6
CDR3aa: ASSFTQRPQSNYGYT

j_gene: TRBJ2-5
v_gene: TRBV25-1
CDR3aa: ASSDRQPYQETQY